The 14 T cell receptor beta chains reported below all come from one sample, sequenced in a study of early T cells in non-severe SARS-CoV-2 infection. One entry per CDR3 protein, called by TCRdb with MiXCR from the 5' RACE reads. The sample lists tens of thousands of distinct CDR3 sequences; around 15% were seen once. The source material was whole blood, sampled at baseline. The receptors come from an adult who was a healthcare worker with PCR-confirmed SARS-CoV-2 infection or an uninfected control (not recorded which).

The genes are TRBV4-2 and TRBJ2-5; possible D gene TRBD2, 6 bases. CDR1 is LGHNA and CDR2 is YNFKEQ in the germline V gene. CDR3 length: 14 amino acids. Trimming pared 5 bases from V and 1 base from J, leaving 11 bases between. The DNA for the CDR3 is TGTGCCAGCAGCTCGCGGGAAGGCCAAGAGACCCAGTACTTC. This gives the protein CASSSREGQETQYF.

This chain joins TRBV12-3 or TRBV12-4 and TRBJ2-7; 7 bases match TRBD2. After removal of 3 bases from V and 2 bases from J, the junction contained 4 bases not matched to a gene. The CDR3 has 14 amino acids. The CDR3 sequence: CASSLTTSPYEQYF. In DNA, the CDR3 is TGTGCCAGCAGTTTGACGACTAGCCCCTACGAGCAGTACTTC.

This clonotype was recorded at least ten times. This chain links TRBV28 with TRBJ1-1; D may be TRBD1 (5 bases). Per the germline V gene, CDR1 is MDHEN and CDR2 is SYDVKM. The CDR3 contains 14 residues. V was shortened by 5 bases and J by 11 bases, with 21 bases between the two germline ends. CDR3 DNA sequence: TGTGCCAGCAGTCCACACACGGGGGGGGTTGTGGCTTTCTTT. It is translated as CASSPHTGGVVAFF.

The V and J genes are TRBV28 and TRBJ2-1, with 11 bases matching TRBD2. The junction had 5 bases not matched to a gene; V was cut back by 4 bases and J by 0 bases. CDR3 length equals 17 residues. The germline V gene encodes CDR1 MDHEN and CDR2 SYDVKM. The CDR3 region is CASSSGLAGVSYNEQFF. Here the CDR3 DNA reads TGTGCCAGCAGTTCTGGACTAGCGGGTGTCTCCTACAATGAGCAGTTCTTC.

In this sample, this clonotype turned up a few times. The chain joins TRBV24-1 to TRBJ2-7, with unresolved D. The germline CDR1 and CDR2 sequences are KGHDR and SFDVKD. The CDR3 consists of 15 residues. V shed 3 bases and J shed 0 bases, with 11 bases lying between them. CDR3 nucleotide sequence: TGTGCCACCAGTGATCCTAAGAGCCGCTCCTACGAGCAGTACTTC. Protein product: CATSDPKSRSYEQYF.

V gene TRBV12-3 or TRBV12-4 combines with J gene TRBJ2-7; a weak D match, TRBD1 (5 bases). V was pared by 3 bases and J by 6 bases, with 12 bases between. The CDR3 is 13 amino acids. The CDR3 DNA is TGTGCCAGCAGTTTCGGACACACCTGCGAGCAGTACTTC. Translated, it gives CASSFGHTCEQYF.

The gene calls are TRBV15 and TRBJ2-7, with D possibly TRBD2 on 5 matching bases. V was cut by 5 bases and J by 6 bases, with 17 bases left in between. The V gene's germline CDR1 is LNHNV and CDR2 YYDKDF (reference sequence). The CDR3 runs 14 residues. The CDR3 DNA follows: TGTGCCACCAGCCCCAAAAGGGCTAGCCGCGAGCAGTACTTC. Protein sequence: CATSPKRASREQYF. Together with reference TRBV15 and TRBJ2-7, the CDR3 gives the full variable domain: DAMVIQNPRYQVTQFGKPVTLSCSQTLNHNVMYWYQQKSSQAPKLLFHYYDKDFNNEADTPDNFQSRRPNTSFCFLDIRSPGLGDTAMYLCATSPKRASREQYFGPGTRLTVT.

Ten or more counts support this clonotype. CDR3 in DNA: TGTGCCAGTAGTATGGGACTGTCATACGAGCAGTACTTC. Protein: CASSMGLSYEQYF. The rearrangement links TRBV19 to TRBJ2-7; D is perhaps TRBD2 (6 bases). This CDR3 is built from 13 residues. CDR1 and CDR2 (germline): LNHDA, SQIVND (reference sequence). Trimming took off 3 bases at V and 4 bases at J, with 10 bases between the two ends.

This clonotype has a handful of counts. The J gene is TRBJ2-2, the V gene TRBV6-4; D unclear. The CDR3 has 15 residues. The germline gives CDR1 MRHNA, CDR2 SNTAGT. V was clipped by 0 bases and J by 3 bases, with 8 bases between them. The CDR3 is CASSDSNRDTGELFF. The CDR3 DNA follows: TGTGCCAGCAGTGACTCGAATAGGGACACCGGGGAGCTGTTTTTT.

This clonotype was recorded only once. The CDR3 carries no conserved terminal phenylalanine or tryptophan, so it likely arises from a read error. The chain has TRBV7-8 and TRBJ2-2, with TRBD1 matching over 8 bases. CDR1 and CDR2 (germline): SGHVS, FQNEAQ. Trimming at V came to 3 bases and at J to 3 bases, leaving 9 bases not matched to a gene. The CDR3 sequence is 17 residues long. The CDR3 loop is CASSFPLTGADTGELFI. The CDR3 coding sequence is TGTGCCAGCAGCTTCCCCTTGACAGGGGCGGACACCGGGGAGCTGTTTATT.

This sequence joins TRBV27 and TRBJ2-4; no reliable D call. The CDR3 totals 14 residues. V lost 2 bases and J lost 6, with 11 bases in between. CDR1 and CDR2 from the germline V gene are MNHEY and SMNVEV (reference sequence). CDR3 protein: CASSLVMSGNIQYF. In DNA, the CDR3 is TGTGCCAGCAGTTTAGTGATGAGTGGAAACATTCAGTACTTC.

This chain joins TRBV10-3 and TRBJ2-1; 7 bases fit TRBD2. J was trimmed by 2 bases and V by 2 bases; bases with no gene match: 9. Germline assignment: CDR1 ENHRY and CDR2 SYGVKD. CDR3 length: 17 amino acids. The CDR3 nucleotides read TGTGCCATCAGTGAGGGGGCTAGCGGAGGGACCTACAATGAGCAGTTCTTC. Its protein is CAISEGASGGTYNEQFF.

The rearrangement links TRBV10-1 to TRBJ1-1; TRBD1 agrees at 9 bases. Losses at the gene ends were 8 bases for V and 5 bases for J; bases not matched to a gene: 6. The CDR3 length is 13 residues. CDR1 and CDR2 from the germline V gene are WNHNN and SYGVQD (reference sequence). The CDR3 bases are TGCGCCAGCCTACGGGACAGGGCAACTGAAGCTTTCTTT. Amino acids: CASLRDRATEAFF.

This sequence joins TRBV29-1 and TRBJ2-7; 8 bases match TRBD2. The V gene end was trimmed by 5 bases and the J gene end by 4 bases; junction bases not matched to a gene: 7. The CDR3 length is 13 residues. Germline V gene lookup returns CDR1 SQVTM and CDR2 ANQGSEA. The CDR3 DNA sequence: TGCAGCGTTTCCCGAGCGGGAGCTTACGAGCAGTACTTC. Translating it yields CSVSRAGAYEQYF.